What follows is one TCR beta chain and its context. In this sample, this clonotype turned up a few times. The antigen it recognizes is unknown. Base qualities are not provided; no much larger clone lies one nucleotide away. CDR1 is given as SGHRS and CDR2 as YFSETQ, both from the germline V gene. The CDR3 covers 15 residues, taking in both the cysteine and the phenylalanine. CDR3 DNA only is kept here, 45 bases in frame from base 1. V is pared back by 0 bases and J by 1 base, with 8 bases lying between the germline termini. The source of the sample is a study of identical twins listed by TCRdb under 2016. Background for the entire study: To test whether fetal clonotypes persist, the study used deep sequencing on TCR alpha and beta repertoires from monozygotic twins, unrelated adults of various ages, and cord blood. To rule out contamination, replicate twin experiments were performed at different times with different library preparation protocols.

The library relied on 5' RACE. Sequencing instrument: Illumina HiSeq 2000. Template switching added a universal primer binding site, and the final cDNA carried a unique molecular identifier that allowed TCR cDNA molecules to be counted accurately. Specific primers in the conserved constant-segment region were used to synthesize first-strand cDNA for the TCR alpha and beta chains. To control for contamination, every cDNA library carried two barcodes: a SMART-Mk sample barcode plus Illumina barcodes. TruSeq adapter sequences and Illumina sample barcodes were added in two successive PCR steps. TCR alpha and beta cDNA libraries were sequenced on the Illumina HiSeq platform with custom primers. The authors' analysis ran thus. MiGEC processed the raw reads to extract unique molecular identifiers, while MiXCR was used to determine the CDR3 positions. For each individual, recombination models were inferred using an EM algorithm with the repgenHMM and IGoR tools. The analysis of shared clonotypes was done with the tcR package in R, with sharing normalized by the product of cloneset sizes. To study raw recombination without the effects of thymic and clonal selection, out-of-frame nonproductive sequences were analyzed. The public reads were run again by TCRdb, first through fastp at Q25 and then through MiXCR, and only productive beta chains were kept. Rows with one shared CDR3 protein collapse into an entry with the most common genes and DNA. The V and J calls, along with clone size, are taken from TCRdb and not from the paper's own processing. The sample data list about 530,000 distinct CDR3 sequences, and about 22% of these were observed just once. Approximately 0.52% of the sample rests with the top ten.

Study-wide findings and limitations: Recombination models systematically underestimated out-of-frame TCR alpha sharing in monozygotic twins but agreed with sharing between unrelated individuals. Zero-insertion analyses could be partly confounded by invariant T cells such as MAIT and iNKT, though diverse VJ usage argued against such confounding for most clonotypes. A weaker excess of twin sharing was found in beta out-of-frame sequences because the signal-to-noise ratio was lowered by fewer shared sequences. Because the same donors could not be followed over many years, the conclusions relied on cross-sectional statistical analysis. Out-of-frame TCR alpha sequences shared between twins showed an excess of low generation-probability sequences compared with coincidental sharing between unrelated individuals. Abundant cord blood beta clonotypes carried fewer insertions; young adult naive repertoires showed a weaker similar trend, while memory repertoires showed none.

Every donor in the study was a healthy Caucasian. Three pairs of female monozygotic twins, all aged roughly 18 to 29 years, were included in the twin cohort. Positive isolation kits from Invitrogen were used to isolate CD4+ and CD8+ T cell populations. The sample also formed part of further work on yellow fever vaccine responses in identical twins. Looking at the second paper: According to the authors, in identical twins the way T cells responded to vaccination appeared partly convergent and partly personalized. In identical twins, the study followed T cell clones that responded to the vaccine with precision.

The chain was built from TRBV5-1 and TRBJ2-1; TRBD1 is possibly the D segment (6 matching bases). Source material: CD4+ T cells sorted from blood. This TCR came from a young woman in good health. Here is the DNA: TGCGCCAGCAGCTTGGCGGACAGTTCCTACAATGAGCAGTTCTTC. Its translation reads: CASSLADSSYNEQFF.